The 20 T cell receptor beta chains listed next were all sequenced from one sample in a study of low-dose radiotherapy and immunotherapy resistance in tumors. Time point given: after trial treatment. Treatment here: LDRT plus nivolumab, ipilimumab, low-dose cyclophosphamide and aspirin (RACIN trial). With TRAV- and TRBV-specific primers, first-strand cDNA was made, covering the alpha and beta chains. TCRs underwent around 18 PCR cycles of amplification with a constant-region primer and V-primer adapter. TCRdb re-called the reads through MiXCR, storing one row per CDR3 protein. The table lists some 57,000 distinct CDR3 sequences, 20% to 25% of them singletons, with 5.5% to 8.5% in the top ten. Source: PBMCs, taken after low-dose radiotherapy plus immunotherapy. The receptors originated from a male donor with prostate cancer.

At least ten counts were recorded for this clonotype. The chain links TRBV19 to TRBJ1-1; no clear D gene. CDR1 is LNHDA, CDR2 SQIVND, per germline (reference sequence). This CDR3 spans 13 amino acids. The ends were cut back, 5 bases at V and 4 bases at J, with 11 bases in the middle. The CDR3 DNA is TGTGCCAGTAGTTCTACACGGGTCACTGAAGCTTTCTTT. This sequence encodes CASSSTRVTEAFF.

This clonotype was observed at least ten times. The rearrangement links TRBV29-1 to TRBJ2-3; maybe TRBD1 (6 bases). In germline, CDR1 is SQVTM, CDR2 ANQGSEA. This CDR3 is built from 15 residues. V shed 6 bases and J shed 0 bases, with 16 bases lying between them. The CDR3 bases are TGCAGCGTGGTCGGGACACGTGCTAGCACAGATACGCAGTATTTT. It specifies CSVVGTRASTDTQYF.

This clonotype was seen repeatedly, ten times or more. V gene TRBV18 combines with J gene TRBJ2-2, with D unclear. The CDR3 covers 15 residues. Trimming took 1 base from V and 2 from J, leaving 8 bases between them. Germline V gene sequence: CDR1 KGHSH, CDR2 LQKENI. The CDR3 bases are TGTGCCAGCTCACCACAGGCAGGAAACACCGGGGAGCTGTTTTTT. It codes for CASSPQAGNTGELFF.

This clonotype was counted ten times or more. The CDR3 here is CATSDRNRGLTGELFF. CDR3 nucleotide sequence: TGTGCCACCAGCGACCGAAACAGGGGGCTCACCGGGGAGCTGTTTTTT. The V call is TRBV15, the J call TRBJ2-2, with 9 bases that match TRBD1. V shed 5 bases and J 4 bases; nucleotides not matched to a gene: 8. Germline V CDR1 and CDR2: LNHNV, YYDKDF (reference sequence). This CDR3 region has 16 residues.

This clonotype was seen repeatedly, ten times or more. The chain joins TRBV12-3 or TRBV12-4 to TRBJ2-7, with 8 positions matching TRBD2. CDR3 length equals 16 residues. Losses at the gene ends were 5 bases for V and 1 base for J; bases not matched to a gene: 10. Here the CDR3 DNA reads TGTGCCAGCAGTCAAGATTCGGGACTAGTTTCCTACGAGCAGTACTTC. This codes for CASSQDSGLVSYEQYF.

This chain uses TRBV5-6 with TRBJ2-7, with no clear D. V was trimmed by 1 base and J by 0 bases, leaving 5 bases between them. Germline lookup yields CDR1 SGHDT and CDR2 YYEEEE. CDR3 length equals 13 residues. Here the CDR3 DNA reads TGTGCCAGCAGCTTGTTAAGCTCCTACGAGCAGTACTTC. Translating gives CASSLLSSYEQYF.

This clonotype has just a few counts. The chain joins TRBV9 to TRBJ2-2; either TRBD1 or TRBD2 may fit D (5 bases each). This CDR3 has 18 amino acids. Trimming took off 3 bases at V and 3 bases at J, with 21 bases between the two ends. In germline, CDR1 is SGDLS, CDR2 YYNGEE. The DNA for the CDR3 is TGTGCCAGCAGCGGTTCGGGACGGGCGCTATTGGACACCGGGGAGCTGTTTTTT. Translated, it gives CASSGSGRALLDTGELFF.

This clonotype was picked up many times. The gene calls are TRBV30 and TRBJ1-1; no clear D. The CDR3 runs to 13 residues. Deletions cut 3 bases from V and 1 base from J, with 9 bases between. CDR1 and CDR2 (germline): GTSNPN, SVGIG (reference sequence). As DNA, the CDR3 is TGTGCCTGGAGACTAGGGCCGAACACTGAAGCTTTCTTT. Translation: CAWRLGPNTEAFF.

This clonotype has at least ten counts. The V call is TRBV3-1, the J call TRBJ1-4; no firm D call. Trimming left V 6 bases short and J 3 bases short, with 14 bases between. Germline CDR1 and CDR2: LGHDT and YNNKEL (reference sequence). This CDR3 contains 15 residues. CDR3 nucleotide sequence: TGTGCCAGCAGTCAATCTGGTGCGGCTAATGAAAAACTGTTTTTT. It is translated as CASSQSGAANEKLFF.

This clonotype was picked up many times. The chain has TRBV28 and TRBJ2-1, with 10 bases lining up with TRBD2. Germline CDR1 reads MDHEN; CDR2 reads SYDVKM. The trim removed 6 bases at V and 4 bases at J, leaving 6 bases unmatched. This CDR3 has 15 residues. DNA for the CDR3: TGTGCCAGCAGAACCCTAGCGGGAGATTACAATGAGCAGTTCTTC. It translates to CASRTLAGDYNEQFF.

This clonotype showed up many times. V usage is TRBV6-2 or TRBV6-3 and J usage is TRBJ2-1; either TRBD1 or TRBD2 may supply D (6 bases each). Trimming took off 6 bases at V and 1 base at J, with 13 bases between the two ends. This CDR3 has 15 amino acids. Germline V gene sequence: CDR1 MNHEY, CDR2 SVGEGT. This chain's CDR3 is CASSLGGPSYNEQFF. For the CDR3, the DNA is TGTGCCAGCAGCCTGGGGGGCCCTTCCTACAATGAGCAGTTCTTC.

CDR3 nucleotides: TGCAGCGTTGATCCCGGGCCCTCCAACAGCCACGAGCAGTACTTC. Encoded protein: CSVDPGPSNSHEQYF. The J gene is TRBJ2-7, the V gene TRBV29-1; D not certain. The CDR3 is made up of 15 amino acids. In germline, CDR1 is SQVTM, CDR2 ANQGSEA. V shed 3 bases and J shed 5 bases, with 20 bases lying between them.

This clonotype was seen repeatedly, ten times or more. The chain has TRBV3-1 and TRBJ2-1; D is unclear. Looked up from germline, CDR1 is LGHDT and CDR2 is YNNKEL (reference sequence). The V end lost 1 base, the J end lost 15 bases, and 16 bases lay between the germline ends. The CDR3 sequence is 13 residues long. The CDR3 is CASSQGSTLRWFF. The CDR3 DNA reads TGTGCCAGCAGCCAAGGGAGTACTCTCAGGTGGTTCTTC.

This clonotype was detected many times. J is TRBJ2-1 and V is TRBV4-2, with 12 bases matching TRBD2. This CDR3 region has 18 residues. V lost 4 bases and J lost 9; bases outside the gene matches: 16. Germline CDR1 and CDR2: LGHNA and YNFKEQ. Written as DNA, the CDR3 is TGTGCCAGCAGCCCGGGGCGGTCTAGCGGGAGGGCTGTGGGTGAGCAGTTCTTC. Translated, it gives CASSPGRSSGRAVGEQFF.

Notes on this clonotype: It is unclear where the CDR3 begins or ends on the DNA, so no DNA is shown, and the CDR3 is as TCRdb lists it. V gene TRBV6-5 combines with J gene TRBJ2-2. The CDR3 has 15 residues if both end residues are counted. Germline loops: CDR1 MNHEY, CDR2 SVGAGI. The CDR3 loop reads CASSYRENTGELFFF.

This clonotype was picked up many times. V is TRBV7-2 and J is TRBJ2-5, with 8 bases lining up with TRBD2. Germline CDR1 is SGHTA and CDR2 is FQGNSA. CDR3 length equals 14 residues. The V and J ends lost 5 bases and 4 bases, in that order; junction bases with no gene match: 6. For the CDR3, the DNA is TGTGCCAGCAGCCCGGGGACTAGTAGAGAGACCCAGTACTTC. Translating it yields CASSPGTSRETQYF.

In this sample, this clonotype turned up many times. V is TRBV7-8 and J is TRBJ2-7; the D gene could be TRBD1 or TRBD2 (5 bases each). This CDR3 has 14 amino acids. V was trimmed by 0 bases and J by 5 bases, leaving 11 bases between them. The germline V gene encodes CDR1 SGHVS and CDR2 FQNEAQ. CDR3 sequence: CASSLAGVVHEQYF. The CDR3 DNA reads as TGTGCCAGCAGCTTAGCGGGGGTAGTCCACGAGCAGTACTTC.

This clonotype was seen many times. CDR3 amino acids: CASSSLGVHNEQFF. The CDR3 coding sequence is TGTGCCAGCAGTTCCCTGGGGGTTCACAATGAGCAGTTCTTC. This chain links TRBV27 with TRBJ2-1; D tentatively fits TRBD1 or TRBD2 (5 bases each). Germline V gene lookup returns CDR1 MNHEY and CDR2 SMNVEV (reference sequence). The V gene lost 4 bases and the J gene lost 5 bases, with 12 bases spanning the gap. The CDR3 totals 14 residues.

This clonotype appeared many times. The rearrangement uses TRBV4-1 and TRBJ2-2; D ambiguous. Germline CDR1 reads MGHRA; CDR2 reads YSYEKL. Trimming stripped 2 bases from V and 3 bases from J, with 10 bases between. The CDR3 consists of 15 residues. DNA for the CDR3: TGCGCCAGCAGCCAAAAATATTGGGACACCGGGGAGCTGTTTTTT. Translating gives CASSQKYWDTGELFF.

This clonotype was recorded a few times. It is unclear where the CDR3 begins or ends on the DNA, so no DNA is shown, and the CDR3 is as TCRdb lists it. The chain has TRBV5-4 and TRBJ2-2; the table gives TRBD2 as D, unverified against the DNA. Counting both end residues, the CDR3 totals 17 amino acids. CDR1 and CDR2 from the germline V gene are SGHNT and YYREEE (reference sequence). The CDR3 sequence is CASSSGTPNLPGELFFF.